The 26 T cell receptor beta chains reported below all come from one sample, sequenced in a study of T cell repertoires in cytomegalovirus infection. Using its own MiXCR run on the reads, TCRdb lists one record per CDR3 protein. The data contain 55,000 to 70,000 distinct CDR3 sequences, 20% to 25% of them singletons. No cognate antigen is known for these TCRs. The sample consisted of PBMCs, sequenced either directly or after in vitro stimulation (not recorded which). Every receptor here comes from a human donor in good health (CMV status not recorded). Some clones in this sample may be carry-over from other donors' samples.

This clonotype was detected many times. This chain links TRBV28 with TRBJ2-1; 9 bases fit TRBD2. The trim removed 4 bases at V and 5 bases at J, leaving 9 bases unmatched. The CDR3 consists of 16 residues. Germline CDR1 reads MDHEN; CDR2 reads SYDVKM. The CDR3 protein is CASSSAGTSPNNEQFF. CDR3 nucleotides: TGTGCCAGCAGTTCAGCCGGGACTAGCCCCAACAATGAGCAGTTCTTC.

In this sample, this clonotype turned up a few times. This sequence joins TRBV29-1 and TRBJ2-7, with D uncertain. Germline CDR1 reads SQVTM; CDR2 reads ANQGSEA. Trimming shortened V by 6 bases and J by 1 base, and 7 bases separated the two germline ends. There are 11 residues in the CDR3. The DNA for the CDR3 is TGCAGCGTATCGATATCCTACGAGCAGTACTTC. It translates to CSVSISYEQYF.

This chain links TRBV11-3 with TRBJ1-1; D is unclear. The V end lost 2 bases, the J end lost 0 bases, and 10 bases lay between the germline ends. The CDR3 spans 15 residues. Per the germline V gene, CDR1 is SGHNT and CDR2 is YENEEA. The CDR3 spells CASSLSGFMNTEAFF. CDR3 nucleotides: TGTGCCAGCAGCTTATCCGGATTTATGAACACTGAAGCTTTCTTT.

This clonotype has a handful of counts. The chain recombines TRBV5-1 with TRBJ1-3; weak D call: TRBD1 (5 bases). This CDR3 has 15 residues. In germline, CDR1 is SGHRS, CDR2 YFSETQ. Between the trimmed V and J ends, which lost 4 bases and 0 bases, there was a span of 11 bases. In nucleotides, the CDR3 is TGCGCCAGCAGCCTCGAAACAGGCTCTGGAAACACCATATATTTT. It yields the protein CASSLETGSGNTIYF.

The genes are TRBV29-1 and TRBJ1-1; 7 bases align to TRBD1. Germline assignment: CDR1 SQVTM and CDR2 ANQGSEA. This CDR3 region has 14 residues. With V trimmed by 6 bases and J by 0 bases, 7 bases remained unmatched. CDR3 sequence reads: CSVEQGTLNTEAFF. The CDR3 region has the DNA TGCAGCGTCGAACAGGGGACTTTGAACACTGAAGCTTTCTTT.

This rearrangement joins TRBV7-9 to TRBJ2-5, with a tentative D call TRBD1 (6 bases). The germline gives CDR1 SEHNR, CDR2 FQNEAQ (reference sequence). This CDR3 has 18 amino acids. V lost 5 bases to trimming and J lost 3 bases, with 25 bases between them. The CDR3 DNA sequence: TGTGCCAGCAGCCTCCCCGACCTGGTAGGGGGATCCGAAGAGACCCAGTACTTC. It yields the protein CASSLPDLVGGSEETQYF. Full variable domain (remainder filled in from reference TRBV7-9 and TRBJ2-5): DTGVSQNPRHKITKRGQNVTFRCDPISEHNRLYWYRQTLGQGPEFLTYFQNEAQLEKSRLLSDRFSAERPKGSFSTLEIQRTEQGDSAMYLCASSLPDLVGGSEETQYFGPGTRLLVL.

This clonotype has a count of ten or more. The chain employs TRBV7-2 and TRBJ2-1; 9 bases line up with TRBD2. Looked up from germline, CDR1 is SGHTA and CDR2 is FQGNSA. V lost 2 bases to trimming and J lost 7 bases; unmatched junction nucleotides: 9. This CDR3 is built from 16 residues. CDR3 loop: CASSLIAGVVQNEQFF. The CDR3 nucleotides are TGTGCCAGCAGCTTAATAGCGGGAGTAGTGCAGAATGAGCAGTTCTTC.

This chain links TRBV6-1 with TRBJ2-3; D may be TRBD1 or TRBD2 (5 bases each). Germline V gives CDR1 MNHNS, CDR2 SASEGT. V lost 6 bases and J lost 2, with 15 bases in between. CDR3 length equals 15 residues. For the CDR3, the DNA is TGTGCCAGCAGCCGGGACCCCTCACCCACAGATACGCAGTATTTT. Translating it yields CASSRDPSPTDTQYF.

The CDR3 sequence: CASRKGDTEAFF. The CDR3 DNA reads as TGTGCCAGCAGGAAGGGTGACACTGAAGCTTTCTTT. This chain connects TRBV6-5 to TRBJ1-1; unclear D gene. This CDR3 is built from 12 residues. The V end lost 6 bases, the J end lost 3 bases, and 8 bases lay between the germline ends. The germline CDR1 and CDR2 sequences are MNHEY and SVGAGI.

The chain is built from TRBV6-2 or TRBV6-3 and TRBJ2-1, with D possibly TRBD1 on 5 matching bases. This CDR3 region has 15 residues. Trimming left V 11 bases short and J 4 bases short, with 21 bases between. Germline V gives CDR1 MNHEY, CDR2 SVGEGT. The DNA of the CDR3 is TGTGCCGGGCGCGACAGCTCAGGGTCATACAATGAGCAGTTCTTC. Protein sequence: CAGRDSSGSYNEQFF.

This sequence joins TRBV6-2 or TRBV6-3 and TRBJ2-3, with 8 bases lining up with TRBD1. The J segment lost 2 bases and the V segment lost 6 bases, leaving 10 bases of the junction unmatched. Germline lookup yields CDR1 MNHEY and CDR2 SVGEGT. CDR3 length equals 16 residues. CDR3 DNA: TGTGCCAGCAGAGGAGGGACAGGCCTCTTCACAGATACGCAGTATTTT. Amino acid sequence: CASRGGTGLFTDTQYF.

The chain recombines TRBV28 with TRBJ1-5; D is unclear. This CDR3 is built from 15 residues. CDR1 is MDHEN and CDR2 is SYDVKM in the germline V gene. V lost 3 bases to trimming and J lost 5 bases, with 14 bases between them. The CDR3 DNA follows: TGTGCCAGCAGTTTTGGGTCGGGCGGGGATCAGCCCCAGCATTTT. Translated: CASSFGSGGDQPQHF.

V gene TRBV4-3 combines with J gene TRBJ2-5; 11 nucleotides line up with TRBD1. V lost 4 bases, J lost 5 bases, and 6 bases stayed unmatched. This CDR3 is 15 amino acids long. In germline, CDR1 is LGHNA, CDR2 YSLEER. This CDR3 is CASSLGQGAVETQYF. The CDR3 nucleotides read TGCGCCAGCAGCCTTGGACAGGGGGCAGTTGAGACCCAGTACTTC.

The J gene is TRBJ2-7, the V gene TRBV7-9; D is undetermined. CDR1 SEHNR and CDR2 FQNEAQ come from the germline V gene (reference sequence). Trimming removed 0 bases at V and 0 bases at J, with 6 bases between. There are 14 residues in the CDR3. The chain's CDR3 is CASSLAQSSYEQYV. The CDR3 DNA is TGTGCCAGCAGCTTAGCACAGAGCTCCTACGAGCAGTACGTC.

The V call is TRBV30, the J call TRBJ1-5; 9 nucleotides match TRBD1. Germline CDR1 and CDR2: GTSNPN and SVGIG (reference sequence). The V segment lost 5 bases and the J segment 1 base; nucleotides outside the gene matches: 18. This CDR3 region has 19 residues. CDR3 sequence: CAWGTGTGTYQLSNQPQHF. CDR3 DNA: TGTGCCTGGGGAACCGGGACAGGGACTTATCAGCTGAGCAATCAGCCCCAGCATTTT.

This clonotype has just a few counts. This sequence joins TRBV20-1 and TRBJ2-1; the match to TRBD2 covers 8 bases. J was trimmed by 9 bases and V by 0 bases; bases with no gene match: 10. Germline V lookup: CDR1 DFQATT, CDR2 SNEGSKA (reference sequence). This CDR3 comprises 15 residues. CDR3 sequence reads: CSARDRTGTRSEQFF. DNA for the CDR3: TGCAGTGCTAGAGATCGAACCGGGACTAGGAGTGAGCAGTTCTTC.

The chain couples TRBV20-1 to TRBJ2-6; no firm D call. Per the germline V gene, CDR1 is DFQATT and CDR2 is SNEGSKA (reference sequence). V was shortened by 6 bases and J by 0 bases, with 12 bases between the two germline ends. The CDR3 is 15 residues long. CDR3: CSAEGYSSGANVLTF. The DNA for the CDR3 is TGCAGTGCAGAAGGTTACAGCTCTGGGGCCAACGTCCTGACTTTC.

This clonotype has at least ten counts. The chain has TRBV7-2 and TRBJ1-2, with TRBD1 as a possible D gene (5 bases). Trimming stripped 5 bases from V and 0 bases from J, with 13 bases between. CDR1 is SGHTA and CDR2 is FQGNSA in the germline V gene. CDR3 size: 15 residues. Here the CDR3 DNA reads TGTGCCAGCAGCACGTACAGGAGCTCTAACTATGGCTACACCTTC. Its translation is CASSTYRSSNYGYTF.

There are many counts of this clonotype. The CDR3 DNA reads as TGCGCCAGCAGCCAAGCCCCCTACGGGGGCGGAAGGGCTGAAAAACTGTTTTTT. This translates into CASSQAPYGGGRAEKLFF. This rearrangement joins TRBV4-3 to TRBJ1-4; weak D call: TRBD1 (6 bases). V lost 1 base and J lost 7, with 22 bases in between. The CDR3 is 18 residues long. Germline V gene data show CDR1 as LGHNA and CDR2 as YSLEER.

This clonotype has a handful of counts. The chain recombines TRBV10-3 with TRBJ1-5; no reliable D call. Germline CDR1 reads ENHRY; CDR2 reads SYGVKD. Deletions cut 6 bases from V and 9 bases from J, with 12 bases between. This CDR3 has 12 residues. CDR3 in amino acids: CAIRAEQGPQHF. In nucleotides, the CDR3 is TGTGCCATCAGAGCAGAGCAAGGGCCCCAGCATTTT.

This chain links TRBV20-1 with TRBJ2-2; the D is unclear. The V end was cut by 3 bases, the J end by 1 base, with 6 bases between. In germline, CDR1 is DFQATT, CDR2 SNEGSKA (reference sequence). This CDR3 spans 13 amino acids. The CDR3 DNA reads as TGCAGTGCTAGGGAAGAGAACACCGGGGAGCTGTTTTTT. Encoded protein: CSAREENTGELFF.

The chain carries TRBV30 and TRBJ2-3; 7 nucleotides line up with TRBD1. The CDR3 is made up of 15 amino acids. The V gene end was trimmed by 4 bases and the J gene end by 0 bases; junction bases not matched to a gene: 7. Germline assignment: CDR1 GTSNPN and CDR2 SVGIG (reference sequence). The CDR3 DNA reads TGTGCCTGGATTGTAAGGGGGCCCAGCACAGATACGCAGTATTTT. Encoded protein: CAWIVRGPSTDTQYF.

The V call is TRBV9, the J call TRBJ2-3, with D possibly being TRBD2 (5 bases). The V gene's germline CDR1 is SGDLS and CDR2 YYNGEE. V shed 3 bases and J shed 8 bases, with 13 bases lying between them. CDR3 size: 13 residues. The CDR3 nucleotides are TGTGCCAGCAGCGCCGACCAAGAGGGTACGCAGTATTTT. As protein: CASSADQEGTQYF.

This clonotype was seen repeatedly, ten times or more. This chain uses TRBV7-2 with TRBJ2-5; D possibly uses TRBD1 or TRBD2 (7 bases each). This CDR3 is 14 amino acids long. V lost 6 bases and J 4 bases, leaving 15 bases between the germline ends. Germline V CDR1 and CDR2: SGHTA, FQGNSA. This chain's CDR3 is CASSPGGGVETQYF. CDR3 sequence (DNA): TGTGCCAGCAGTCCAGGGGGGGGGGTAGAGACCCAGTACTTC.

In its sample, this clonotype was seen a few times. This chain links TRBV7-9 with TRBJ1-2; D possibly corresponds to TRBD1 (5 bases). The germline V and J ends were trimmed by 1 base and 4 bases, with 10 bases remaining between them. The CDR3 consists of 14 residues. The germline CDR1 and CDR2 sequences are SEHNR and FQNEAQ (reference sequence). In nucleotides, the CDR3 is TGTGCCAGCAGCTTAGTTGGGGGACTCTATGGCTACACCTTC. Protein product: CASSLVGGLYGYTF.

This clonotype appeared a few times. V and J are TRBV4-1 and TRBJ2-2; maybe TRBD2 (5 bases). The CDR3 runs to 14 residues. V lost 1 base to trimming and J lost 4 bases, with 7 bases between them. Germline-derived CDR1 and CDR2 are MGHRA and YSYEKL. The CDR3 is CASSQARGTGELFF. The DNA of the CDR3 is TGCGCCAGCAGCCAAGCCCGGGGCACCGGGGAGCTGTTTTTT.